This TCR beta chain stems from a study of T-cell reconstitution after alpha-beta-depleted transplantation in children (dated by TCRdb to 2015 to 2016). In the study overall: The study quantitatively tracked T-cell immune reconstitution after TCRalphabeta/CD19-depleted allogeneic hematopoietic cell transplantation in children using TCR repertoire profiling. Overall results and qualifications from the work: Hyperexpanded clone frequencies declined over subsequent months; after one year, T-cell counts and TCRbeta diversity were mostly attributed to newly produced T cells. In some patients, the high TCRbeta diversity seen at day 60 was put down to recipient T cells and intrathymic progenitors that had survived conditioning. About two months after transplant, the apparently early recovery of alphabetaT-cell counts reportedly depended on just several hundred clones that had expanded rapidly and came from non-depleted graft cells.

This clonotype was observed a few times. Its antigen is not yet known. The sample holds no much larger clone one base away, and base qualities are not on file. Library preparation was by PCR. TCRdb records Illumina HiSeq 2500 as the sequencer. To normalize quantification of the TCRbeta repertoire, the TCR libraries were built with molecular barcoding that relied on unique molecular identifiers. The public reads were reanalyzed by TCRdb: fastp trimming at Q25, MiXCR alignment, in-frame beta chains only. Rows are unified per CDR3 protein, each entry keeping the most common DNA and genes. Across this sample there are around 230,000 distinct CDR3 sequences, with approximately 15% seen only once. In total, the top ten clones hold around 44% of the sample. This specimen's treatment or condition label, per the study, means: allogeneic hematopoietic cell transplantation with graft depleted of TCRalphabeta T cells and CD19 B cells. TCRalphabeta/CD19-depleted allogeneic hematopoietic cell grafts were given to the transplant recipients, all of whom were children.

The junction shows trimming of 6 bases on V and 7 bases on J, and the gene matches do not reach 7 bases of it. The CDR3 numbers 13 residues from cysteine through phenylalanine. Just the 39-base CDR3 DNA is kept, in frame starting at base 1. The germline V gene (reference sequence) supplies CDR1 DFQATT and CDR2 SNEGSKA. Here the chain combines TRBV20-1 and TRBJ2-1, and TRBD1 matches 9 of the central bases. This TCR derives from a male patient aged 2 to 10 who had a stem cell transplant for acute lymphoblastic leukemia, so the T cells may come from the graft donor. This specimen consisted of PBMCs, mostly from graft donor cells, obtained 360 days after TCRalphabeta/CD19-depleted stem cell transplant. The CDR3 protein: CSARKQGANEQFF. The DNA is TGCAGTGCCCGAAAACAGGGGGCGAATGAGCAGTTCTTC.